Listed here is a single TCR beta chain. Its matching antigen is unknown. The data were obtained in a study of naive and memory T cell subsets. The V end lost 8 bases, the J end lost 5 bases, and 15 bases lay between the germline ends. The V gene's germline CDR1 is ENHRY and CDR2 SYGVKD. The CDR3 length is 13 residues. Overall study results and limits: In CD4 and CD8 cells, diversity dropped from naive through EMRA. Over 95% of naive TCR sequences appeared only once after error correction, unlike memory subsets. A few larger clonotypes appeared in naive repertoires, especially CD8, possibly memory cells re-expressing CD45RA. TCR counts from RNA may reflect activation-linked expression changes.

An equimolar mix of two oligonucleotides served as the beta constant-region primer for TRBC1 and TRBC2. Four rounds of PCR amplified the ligated cDNA using nested alpha and beta constant-region primers plus SP2. TCRdb fed the UMI-ligation and nested PCR reads into MiXCR, producing one record per CDR3 protein. This sample has approximately 140,000 distinct CDR3 sequences, with 22% found just once. The sequence came from a human donor in good health. The sequencing input was naive CD4+ T cells from blood. The chain carries TRBV10-3 and TRBJ2-5; the D gene is possibly TRBD2 (7 bases). The DNA for the CDR3 is TGTGCCATCCGCGAAGGGGGAGGGGAGACCCAGTACTTC. Translation gives CAIREGGGETQYF.